The source of this T cell receptor (beta chain) is a study of glioma-infiltrating T cells. At the level of the study: Samples included WHO grade II oligodendrogliomas or astrocytomas and initial-diagnosis grade IV glioblastomas. Overall study findings and caveats: Non-neoplastic patients had below-expected tissue-blood divergence, while all gliomas exceeded expectation. A blood CDR3 motif signature was depleted in highly divergent patients. CDR3 overlap between tissue and blood was very small.

Details on this clonotype: Its antigen is not identified. Mismatch with germline at one junction end may stem from a read error.

Using RNA template, CDR3s of TCR alpha and beta were amplified with iRepertoire arm-PCR. MiXCR was run by TCRdb on the multiplex PCR reads, yielding one entry per CDR3 protein. The data show a few hundred thousand distinct CDR3 sequences, with less than 50% seen just once and 12% held by the top ten. CDR1 is DFQATT, CDR2 SNEGSKA, per germline (reference sequence). The CDR3 extends over 15 amino acids. Sequenced input: glioma tissue, nonneoplastic brain tissue, or PBMCs (not recorded which). The rearrangement links TRBV20-1 to TRBJ2-1; 10 bases agree with TRBD2. The TCR sequence derives from a human donor with low-grade glioma or glioblastoma, undergoing nonglioma brain surgery, or in good health (not recorded which). CDR3 nucleotides: TGCAGTGCCACGCCCGGACTAGCGGAAAACAATGAGCAGCTCTTC. Amino acid sequence: CSATPGLAENNEQLF.